This T cell receptor beta chain emerged from a study of T cells after yellow fever vaccination. Study details: Fractions of low cell number were prepared using SMART-Seq v4 Ultra Low Input.

Regarding the study as a whole: Researchers noted that a small share of clonotypes showed up in both CD4 and CD8 compartments. A secondary response was less intense yet reached its peak sooner, at day 5 versus 15.

TCRdb reprocessed the 5' RACE reads with MiXCR, giving one entry per CDR3 protein. The repertoire holds fewer than 650,000 distinct CDR3 sequences, with about a fifth as singletons. About this clonotype itself: Antigen unknown.

The germline V gene has CDR1 SGHDT and CDR2 YYEEEE. The V and J ends lost 2 bases and 6 bases respectively, with 13 bases between them. CDR3 length equals 14 residues. The TCR originated in a man younger than 35 who received the YFV17D yellow fever vaccine. The chain combines TRBV5-6 with TRBJ2-3; TRBD1 or TRBD2 may be the D gene (5 bases each). The sample in question was PBMCs, obtained less than 25 days after the first yellow fever vaccination. This chain's CDR3 is CASSFRDRRDTQYF. In DNA form, the CDR3 reads TGTGCCAGCAGCTTTAGGGACCGAAGGGATACGCAGTATTTT. The variable domain in full, completed from reference TRBV5-6 and TRBJ2-3, reads DAGVTQSPTHLIKTRGQQVTLRCSPKSGHDTVSWYQQALGQGPQFIFQYYEEEERQRGNFPDRFSGHQFPNYSSELNVNALLLGDSALYLCASSFRDRRDTQYFGPGTRLTVL.